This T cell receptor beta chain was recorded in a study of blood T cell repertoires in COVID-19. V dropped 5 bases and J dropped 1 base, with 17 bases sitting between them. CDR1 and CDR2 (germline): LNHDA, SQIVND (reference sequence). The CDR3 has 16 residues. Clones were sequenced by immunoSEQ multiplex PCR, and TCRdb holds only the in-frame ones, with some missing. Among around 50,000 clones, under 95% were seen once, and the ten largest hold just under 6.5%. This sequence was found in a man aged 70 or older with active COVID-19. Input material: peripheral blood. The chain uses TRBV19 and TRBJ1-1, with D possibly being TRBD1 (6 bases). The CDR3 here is CASSAVQGRGNTEAFF. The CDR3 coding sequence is TGTGCCAGTAGTGCTGTACAGGGTAGGGGGAACACTGAAGCTTTCTTT.